This TCR beta chain was documented in a study of blood T cell repertoires in COVID-19. Regarding this clone: Other DNA sequences within the sample encode an identical CDR3.

Repertoires were generated with immunoSEQ multiplex PCR, while TCRdb's copy carries only in-frame clones and drops some. This table holds under 200,000 clones, 82% found once. CDR1 SGHNT and CDR2 YYREEE come from the germline V gene (reference sequence). The J segment lost 1 base and the V segment lost 0 bases, leaving 0 bases of the junction unmatched. CDR3 length: 16 residues. This receptor was identified in a woman aged 55-75 years with acute COVID-19. The specimen sequenced was PBMCs or T cells enriched from blood (not recorded which). The V gene is TRBV5-4, the J gene TRBJ2-7; 14 nucleotides agree with TRBD2. As DNA, the CDR3 is TGTGCCAGCAGCTTGGGACTAGCGGGAGGGTCCTACGAGCAGTACTTC. Amino acids: CASSLGLAGGSYEQYF.